The 29 T cell receptor beta chains below all came from one sample that was sequenced in a study of T cell changes during pregnancy in multiple sclerosis. Repertoires were generated with immunoSEQ multiplex PCR, while TCRdb's copy carries only in-frame clones and drops some. This sample has some 40,000 clones, with approximately 90% found just once. The specimen comprised CD4+ T cells from peripheral blood mononuclear cells, sampled before pregnancy. The receptor source for this set is a female donor with multiple sclerosis, enrolled in a pregnancy study.

A note on this clone: One junction end disagrees with the germline gene, perhaps due to a read error. The V call is TRBV7-7, the J call TRBJ2-1; D unresolved. The CDR3 totals 15 residues. The germline CDR1 and CDR2 sequences are SSHAT and FNYEAQ (reference sequence). The CDR3 reads CASSSNGPANNEQFF. The CDR3 bases are TGTGCTAGCAGCTCGAATGGGCCCGCCAACAATGAGCAGTTCTTC.

V gene TRBV28 combines with J gene TRBJ2-7; D is undetermined. Germline assignment: CDR1 MDHEN and CDR2 SYDVKM. V lost 3 bases and J lost 0, with 6 bases in between. There are 13 residues in the CDR3. As DNA, the CDR3 is TGTGCCAGCAGTTTGGCCAACTCCTACGAGCAGTACTTC. Translation: CASSLANSYEQYF.

The chain links TRBV7-3 to TRBJ2-7; possible D gene TRBD2, 7 bases. The germline V gene has CDR1 SGHTA and CDR2 FQGTGA. V lost 1 base, J lost 6 bases, and 10 bases lay in between. The CDR3 sequence is 13 residues long. The CDR3 reads CASSLNREGEQYF. For the CDR3, the DNA is TGTGCCAGCAGCTTAAACAGGGAGGGCGAGCAGTACTTC.

The V call is TRBV7-9, the J call TRBJ2-5; TRBD2 agrees at 8 bases. Germline trimming cut 0 bases from V and 1 base from J; bases unmatched to any gene: 4. Germline V gene data show CDR1 as SEHNR and CDR2 as FQNEAQ (reference sequence). The length of the CDR3 is 16 residues. DNA of the CDR3: TGTGCCAGCAGCTTAGCCGGGAGGGGGGTCCAAGAGACCCAGTACTTC. This translates into CASSLAGRGVQETQYF.

V gene TRBV27 combines with J gene TRBJ2-3; 7 bases align to TRBD2. Germline CDR1 is MNHEY and CDR2 is SMNVEV (reference sequence). V lost 2 bases to trimming and J lost 2 bases; unmatched junction nucleotides: 1. The length of the CDR3 is 14 residues. Here the CDR3 reads CASSLAGVTDTQYF. CDR3 nucleotide sequence: TGTGCCAGCAGTTTAGCGGGGGTCACAGATACGCAGTATTTT.

The chain couples TRBV6-6 to TRBJ1-6, with 7 bases that match TRBD1. The length of the CDR3 is 14 residues. V gave up 10 bases and J gave up 2 bases; unmatched junction bases: 5. CDR1 MNHNY and CDR2 SVGAGI come from the germline V gene (reference sequence). In DNA, the CDR3 is TGTGCCACTCAGGGGGTCACCTATAATTCACCCCTCCACTTT. Translation gives CATQGVTYNSPLHF.

The chain's CDR3 is CSATGQDTDTQYF. The DNA for the CDR3 is TGCAGCGCTACGGGACAAGACACAGATACGCAGTATTTT. The chain links TRBV29-1 to TRBJ2-3; tentatively, D is TRBD1 (6 bases). CDR3 size: 13 residues. Trimming shortened V by 7 bases and J by 2 bases, and 13 bases separated the two germline ends. Germline V gives CDR1 SQVTM, CDR2 ANQGSEA.

This chain joins TRBV18 and TRBJ1-2; maybe TRBD1 (5 bases). The V end was cut by 3 bases, the J end by 5 bases, with 16 bases between. In germline, CDR1 is KGHSH, CDR2 LQKENI. This CDR3 comprises 15 residues. CDR3 residues: CASSPGPSGGYGYTF. The CDR3 DNA sequence: TGTGCCAGCTCACCGGGGCCGAGCGGGGGGTATGGCTACACCTTC.

J is TRBJ2-2 and V is TRBV9; D may be TRBD2 (5 bases). The germline CDR1 and CDR2 sequences are SGDLS and YYNGEE. V was trimmed by 0 bases and J by 5 bases, leaving 17 bases between them. The CDR3 is 17 residues long. The CDR3 nucleotides are TGTGCCAGCAGCGTAGTCCTCCGAGCAAGAGGGACCGGGGAGCTGTTTTTT. Residues: CASSVVLRARGTGELFF.

The chain links TRBV9 to TRBJ2-7; the match to TRBD1 covers 11 bases. The V gene's germline CDR1 is SGDLS and CDR2 YYNGEE. With V trimmed by 0 bases and J by 7 bases, 9 bases remained unmatched. The CDR3 runs to 16 residues. The chain's CDR3 is CASSVVDRGLPGEQYF. In nucleotides, the CDR3 is TGTGCCAGCAGCGTAGTGGACAGGGGGCTCCCGGGGGAGCAGTACTTC.

The chain combines TRBV28 with TRBJ1-2; 7 bases agree with TRBD1. V was clipped by 3 bases and J by 5 bases; unmatched bases: 6. This CDR3 has 14 amino acids. Germline lookup yields CDR1 MDHEN and CDR2 SYDVKM. DNA for the CDR3: TGTGCCAGCAGTTTCGCCGACAGGGAATATGGCTACACCTTC. It encodes CASSFADREYGYTF.

In its sample, this clone was seen once. The chain is built from TRBV29-1 and TRBJ2-1, with 8 positions matching TRBD2. J was trimmed by 8 bases and V by 4 bases; bases with no gene match: 13. This CDR3 is 15 amino acids long. Germline V gene data show CDR1 as SQVTM and CDR2 as ANQGSEA. CDR3 nucleotides: TGCAGCGTTGGGATTGGACTAGCCATTGTAGATGAGCAGTTCTTC. This translates into CSVGIGLAIVDEQFF.

V usage is TRBV5-6 and J usage is TRBJ1-1, with 9 bases identical to TRBD1. This CDR3 contains 11 residues. V was pared by 4 bases and J by 10 bases, with 2 bases of the junction left unmatched. CDR1 is SGHDT, CDR2 YYEEEE, per germline. The CDR3 here is CASSRDRAAFF. The CDR3 DNA is TGTGCCAGCAGCCGGGACAGGGCAGCTTTCTTT.

The V call is TRBV29-1, the J call TRBJ1-1, with TRBD1 as a possible D gene (6 bases). The CDR3 is made up of 13 amino acids. V was cut by 4 bases and J by 6 bases, with 15 bases left in between. Germline V lookup: CDR1 SQVTM, CDR2 ANQGSEA. The CDR3 sequence is CSVVGRGNPEAFF. In DNA form, the CDR3 reads TGCAGCGTTGTTGGCAGGGGAAATCCTGAAGCTTTCTTT. Together with reference TRBV29-1 and TRBJ1-1, the CDR3 gives the full variable domain: SAVISQKPSRDICQRGTSLTIQCQVDSQVTMMFWYRQQPGQSLTLIATANQGSEATYESGFVIDKFPISRPNLTFSTLTVSNMSPEDSSIYLCSVVGRGNPEAFFGQGTRLTVV.

V usage is TRBV7-8 and J usage is TRBJ1-1, with D perhaps matching TRBD1 (5 bases). Trimming shortened V by 1 base and J by 5 bases, and 11 bases separated the two germline ends. From germline, CDR1 is SGHVS and CDR2 FQNEAQ. This CDR3 region has 14 residues. The CDR3: CASSLVGARTEAFF. The CDR3 DNA is TGTGCCAGCAGCTTAGTAGGGGCGAGGACTGAAGCTTTCTTT. The variable domain in full, completed from reference TRBV7-8 and TRBJ1-1, reads GAGVSQSPRYKVAKRGQDVALRCDPISGHVSLFWYQQALGQGPEFLTYFQNEAQLDKSGLPSDRFFAERPEGSVSTLKIQRTQQEDSAVYLCASSLVGARTEAFFGQGTRLTVV.

This rearrangement joins TRBV6-1 to TRBJ2-1; possibly TRBD1 for D (6 bases). CDR1 and CDR2 from the germline V gene are MNHNS and SASEGT. This CDR3 region has 15 residues. The ends were cut back, 6 bases at V and 7 bases at J, with 19 bases in the middle. In nucleotides, the CDR3 is TGTGCCAGCAGCCAGCAGGGGTCCACGTATAATGAGCAGTTCTTC. As protein: CASSQQGSTYNEQFF.

J is TRBJ2-1 and V is TRBV2, with a weak D call TRBD2 (5 bases). The CDR3 consists of 11 residues. Looked up from germline, CDR1 is SNHLY and CDR2 is FYNNEI. V lost 4 bases, J lost 14 bases, and 12 bases lay in between. CDR3 residues: CASSVGTGKFF. The CDR3 DNA follows: TGTGCCAGCAGTGTAGGTACCGGGAAGTTCTTC.

J is TRBJ2-3 and V is TRBV5-5; perhaps TRBD1 as D (6 bases). V shed 4 bases and J shed 5 bases, with 14 bases lying between them. CDR3 length: 14 amino acids. Looked up from germline, CDR1 is SGHKS and CDR2 is YYEKEE (reference sequence). The CDR3 DNA reads TGTGCCAGCAGCCCAACAGGGTCGAAAGATACGCAGTATTTT. Translation: CASSPTGSKDTQYF.

The V and J genes are TRBV10-3 and TRBJ2-5; 7 positions agree with TRBD2. The trim removed 6 bases at V and 5 bases at J, leaving 3 bases unmatched. CDR3 length: 12 residues. Germline loops: CDR1 ENHRY, CDR2 SYGVKD. This CDR3 reads CAISLADETQYF. The CDR3 bases are TGTGCCATCAGCCTAGCGGATGAGACCCAGTACTTC.

V and J are TRBV5-1 and TRBJ1-1, with 7 bases that match TRBD1. The junction had 5 bases not matched to a gene; V was cut back by 3 bases and J by 3 bases. Germline V gene data show CDR1 as SGHRS and CDR2 as YFSETQ. The CDR3 is 14 amino acids. CDR3 residues: CASSSGDRDTEAFF. The CDR3 DNA follows: TGCGCCAGCAGCTCGGGAGACAGGGACACTGAAGCTTTCTTT.

The CDR3 DNA reads as TGTGCCAGCCGTCGGGAGGCAGGGGTTGGGACCCAGTACTTC. Translated, it gives CASRREAGVGTQYF. V gene TRBV6-4 combines with J gene TRBJ2-5, with D tentatively TRBD2 (7 bases). V was pared by 8 bases and J by 7 bases, with 20 bases between. The CDR3 totals 14 residues. CDR1 and CDR2 (germline): MRHNA, SNTAGT.

The CDR3 bases are TGTGCCAGCAGCCAAGATATTCGGGGGGCGATACCCTCTGGGGCCAACGTCCTGACTTTC. Protein: CASSQDIRGAIPSGANVLTF. V usage is TRBV4-2 and J usage is TRBJ2-6, with D perhaps matching TRBD2 (7 bases). Germline CDR1 is LGHNA and CDR2 is YNFKEQ. Trimming removed 0 bases from V and 0 bases from J, with 18 bases in between. The CDR3 extends over 20 amino acids.

This clone was seen a few times. The CDR3 region is CASSPDREQPQHF. For the CDR3, the DNA is TGTGCCAGCAGCCCGGACAGGGAACAGCCCCAGCATTTT. The chain joins TRBV16 to TRBJ1-5, with 8 bases aligning to TRBD1. The CDR3 length is 13 residues. Per germline, CDR1 KGHSY and CDR2 FQNENV. Trimming took 4 bases from V and 7 from J; bases not matched to a gene: 3.

The chain combines TRBV18 with TRBJ2-1; 10 positions agree with TRBD2. V shed 3 bases, J shed 13 bases, and the junction held 15 bases outside the gene matches. The CDR3 extends over 16 amino acids. Germline-derived CDR1 and CDR2 are KGHSH and LQKENI. The CDR3 spells CASSPPGLAARSVQFF. The CDR3 nucleotides are TGTGCCAGCTCACCTCCTGGACTAGCGGCCCGGAGCGTACAGTTCTTC.

A few counts support this clone. The chain employs TRBV6-5 and TRBJ2-3, with TRBD2 matching 7 bases. The ends lost 4 bases at V and 4 bases at J; junction bases unmatched: 5. The CDR3 loop spans 14 amino acids. In germline, CDR1 is MNHEY, CDR2 SVGAGI. In DNA, the CDR3 is TGTGCCAGCAGTTCAGCGGGGAGCCCAGATACGCAGTATTTT. This codes for CASSSAGSPDTQYF.

A single count supports this clone. V is TRBV5-1 and J is TRBJ1-1, with unresolved D. The CDR3 length is 11 residues. Germline values: CDR1 SGHRS, CDR2 YFSETQ. V was trimmed by 7 bases and J by 2 bases, leaving 6 bases between them. CDR3 sequence reads: CASHYNTEAFF. DNA of the CDR3: TGCGCCAGCCACTATAACACTGAAGCTTTCTTT.

The chain couples TRBV5-1 to TRBJ1-4; a possible D gene is TRBD1 (6 bases). The germline V gene encodes CDR1 SGHRS and CDR2 YFSETQ. Trimming left V 2 bases short and J 8 bases short, with 10 bases between. CDR3 length: 13 amino acids. The CDR3 loop reads CASSFETGEKLFF. DNA for the CDR3: TGCGCCAGCAGCTTTGAGACAGGCGAAAAACTGTTTTTT.

The chain links TRBV7-9 to TRBJ1-1, with 9 bases lining up with TRBD1. This CDR3 region has 16 residues. Trimming cost V 6 bases and J 0 bases; bases outside gene matches: 8. The germline CDR1 and CDR2 sequences are SEHNR and FQNEAQ (reference sequence). The CDR3 DNA reads TGTGCCAGCAGGACAGGGGGGGCAGGCATGAACACTGAAGCTTTCTTT. This codes for CASRTGGAGMNTEAFF.

The chain has TRBV5-1 and TRBJ2-1, with 12 bases matching TRBD2. The V gene end was trimmed by 0 bases and the J gene end by 0 bases; junction bases not matched to a gene: 7. CDR1 is SGHRS, CDR2 YFSETQ, per germline. The CDR3 has 19 residues. This CDR3 is CASSLGRTSGASSYNEQFF. The CDR3 bases are TGCGCCAGCAGCTTGGGAAGGACTAGCGGGGCTAGCTCCTACAATGAGCAGTTCTTC.